This TCR beta chain originates from a study of T cell repertoires in aging, cancer and after chemotherapy. About the study: Six age groups, ranging from 30 or younger to 70 or older, included the donors.

This CDR3 is 15 amino acids long. Germline-derived CDR1 and CDR2 are LNHNV and YYDKDF (reference sequence). V was pared by 0 bases and J by 5 bases, with 11 bases between. The template was genomic DNA from peripheral blood, not RNA. A mixed TRB-A/B primer pool amplified rearranged TRB by multiplex touch-down PCR. TCRdb analysed the multiplex PCR reads with MiXCR anew, one entry per CDR3 protein. The sample lists some 6,700 distinct CDR3 sequences, 35% occurring once. The table lists this clonotype with a few counts. The chain couples TRBV15 to TRBJ2-1; perhaps D is TRBD1 or TRBD2 (5 bases each). Specimen: blood. This sequence originates from a human donor in good health. The CDR3 loop reads CATSRDGAANNEQFF. DNA of the CDR3: TGTGCCACCAGCAGAGACGGGGCAGCCAACAATGAGCAGTTCTTC.